This passage covers 18 T cell receptor beta chains from one sample sequenced in a study of T cell responses to AZD1222 COVID-19 vaccine. The method was immunoSEQ multiplex PCR; TCRdb's version includes in-frame clones alone and lacks a portion of them. The sample holds 95,000 to 150,000 clones, around nine tenths seen once. This material consisted of peripheral blood, taken on day 0 of AZD1222 vaccination. These receptors all stem from an adult in good health.

The chain carries TRBV9 and TRBJ1-3; D may be TRBD1 (5 bases). The CDR3 has 17 amino acids. V was cut by 4 bases and J by 0 bases, with 17 bases left in between. The V gene's germline CDR1 is SGDLS and CDR2 YYNGEE. The CDR3 coding sequence is TGTGCCAGCAGCCTACAGGACACTTCAAGCTCTGGAAACACCATATATTTT. It codes for CASSLQDTSSSGNTIYF.

CDR3 DNA: TGTGCCAGCAGCCCGGGACTAGCGGGCACAGATACGCAGTATTTT. This codes for CASSPGLAGTDTQYF. The chain uses TRBV3-1 (or the pseudogene TRBV3-2) and TRBJ2-3; TRBD2 matches 11 bases. The V gene end was trimmed by 4 bases and the J gene end by 1 base; junction bases not matched to a gene: 1. CDR3 size: 15 residues. The germline CDR1 and CDR2 sequences are LGHDT and YNNKEL (reference sequence).

This chain joins TRBV6-6 and TRBJ1-1; TRBD1 matches at 8 bases. Germline assignment: CDR1 MNHNY and CDR2 SVGAGI (reference sequence). Trimming removed 4 bases from V and 5 bases from J; junction bases left unmatched: 3. The CDR3 has 13 residues. CDR3 coding DNA: TGTGCCAGCAGTTCCACAGGGGGGACTGAAGCTTTCTTT. Protein product: CASSSTGGTEAFF.

This rearrangement joins TRBV11-3 to TRBJ2-3; 9 bases are a match to TRBD2. The germline CDR1 and CDR2 sequences are SGHNT and YENEEA. CDR3 length equals 15 residues. The V segment lost 7 bases and the J segment 6 bases; nucleotides outside the gene matches: 11. The CDR3 region is CASTPRGGRRDTQYF. The CDR3 region has the DNA TGTGCCAGCACCCCGCGGGGGGGGCGCCGGGATACGCAGTATTTT.

The chain carries TRBV5-1 and TRBJ1-5; 10 bases are shared with TRBD1. J lost 2 bases, V lost 3 bases, and 2 bases had no gene match. Germline CDR1 reads SGHRS; CDR2 reads YFSETQ. The CDR3 is 15 residues long. The CDR3 DNA follows: TGCGCCAGCAGCTCCGGGACAGGGGGCAATCAGCCCCAGCATTTT. This codes for CASSSGTGGNQPQHF. Full variable domain (missing parts from reference TRBV5-1 and TRBJ1-5): KAGVTQTPRYLIKTRGQQVTLSCSPISGHRSVSWYQQTPGQGLQFLFEYFSETQRNKGNFPGRFSGRQFSNSRSEMNVSTLELGDSALYLCASSSGTGGNQPQHFGDGTRLSIL.

The chain couples TRBV2 to TRBJ1-2, with TRBD1 as a possible D gene (6 bases). Germline loops: CDR1 SNHLY, CDR2 FYNNEI. The CDR3 runs 15 residues. Trimming pared 3 bases from V and 8 bases from J, leaving 19 bases between. This chain's CDR3 is CASSETAGDVWGYTF. CDR3 DNA: TGTGCCAGCAGTGAGACGGCAGGGGATGTTTGGGGCTACACCTTC.

In this sample, this clone turned up once. The V and J genes are TRBV11-2 and TRBJ2-1; 10 bases are shared with TRBD2. From germline, CDR1 is SGHAT and CDR2 FQNNGV. J lost 7 bases, V lost 2 bases, and 8 bases had no gene match. The CDR3 is made up of 16 amino acids. The CDR3 protein is CASSLRDGLAVNEQFF. For the CDR3, the DNA is TGTGCCAGCAGCTTACGGGACGGACTAGCGGTAAATGAGCAGTTCTTC.

The V and J genes are TRBV29-1 and TRBJ2-1, with a possible D match to TRBD1 (5 bases). This CDR3 comprises 14 residues. V lost 2 bases to trimming and J lost 6 bases, with 14 bases between them. Germline V lookup: CDR1 SQVTM, CDR2 ANQGSEA. CDR3 in DNA: TGCAGCGTTGAAAGGGGTGGGTGGGCCAATGAGCAGTTCTTC. The encoded protein is CSVERGGWANEQFF.

This chain uses TRBV5-1 with TRBJ1-5; TRBD1 agrees at 8 bases. The J segment lost 5 bases and the V segment lost 4 bases, leaving 5 bases of the junction unmatched. The length of the CDR3 is 14 residues. Germline-derived CDR1 and CDR2 are SGHRS and YFSETQ. The CDR3 sequence: CASSLGTGDQPQHF. CDR3 DNA sequence: TGCGCCAGCAGCCTGGGGACAGGCGATCAGCCCCAGCATTTT. Full variable domain (missing parts from reference TRBV5-1 and TRBJ1-5): KAGVTQTPRYLIKTRGQQVTLSCSPISGHRSVSWYQQTPGQGLQFLFEYFSETQRNKGNFPGRFSGRQFSNSRSEMNVSTLELGDSALYLCASSLGTGDQPQHFGDGTRLSIL.

The chain is built from TRBV7-2 and TRBJ2-5; TRBD1 aligns across 7 bases. The germline V gene encodes CDR1 SGHTA and CDR2 FQGNSA. V gave up 1 base and J gave up 5 bases; unmatched junction bases: 10. The CDR3 spans 16 residues. DNA for the CDR3: TGTGCCAGCAGCTTAGATTGGGACAGAACATTGGAGACCCAGTACTTC. It specifies CASSLDWDRTLETQYF.

The chain has TRBV15 and TRBJ2-5; perhaps TRBD2 as D (5 bases). This CDR3 spans 12 amino acids. Germline V gene lookup returns CDR1 LNHNV and CDR2 YYDKDF (reference sequence). With 8 bases removed from V and 5 bases from J, the gap between germline ends came to 12 bases. Written as DNA, the CDR3 is TGTGCCACCGCCTACGGGATGGAGACCCAGTACTTC. Encoded protein: CATAYGMETQYF.

The CDR3 sequence is CASSPATGPLYGYTF. CDR3 nucleotide sequence: TGTGCCAGCAGCCCTGCGACGGGACCTCTCTATGGCTACACCTTC. J is TRBJ1-2 and V is TRBV5-4; D might be TRBD1 (5 bases). Germline V gene lookup returns CDR1 SGHNT and CDR2 YYREEE (reference sequence). This CDR3 has 15 amino acids. Trimming stripped 4 bases from V and 4 bases from J, with 17 bases between.

For the CDR3, the DNA is TGTGCCAGCAGCTCCTTTCTCTATGGCTACACCTTC. Protein product: CASSSFLYGYTF. V and J are TRBV11-2 and TRBJ1-2; D gene uncertain. V gave up 4 bases and J gave up 4 bases, with 7 bases separating them. Germline V gene lookup returns CDR1 SGHAT and CDR2 FQNNGV. This CDR3 spans 12 amino acids.

The V gene is TRBV23-1, the J gene TRBJ2-1, with unresolved D. TRBV23-1 is flagged as an ORF with uncertain function. The V end was cut by 3 bases, the J end by 0 bases, with 12 bases between. The CDR3 is made up of 16 amino acids. The CDR3 protein is CASSHSPFCSYNEQFF. The CDR3 nucleotides read TGCGCCAGCAGTCATTCGCCCTTCTGCTCCTACAATGAGCAGTTCTTC.

The chain employs TRBV7-2 and TRBJ1-1; possible D gene TRBD1, 5 bases. Per germline, CDR1 SGHTA and CDR2 FQGNSA. The CDR3 consists of 16 residues. V shed 3 bases and J shed 1 base, with 15 bases lying between them. CDR3 amino acids: CASSFGAGRPNTEAFF. The DNA of the CDR3 is TGTGCCAGCAGCTTTGGGGCGGGGAGGCCGAACACTGAAGCTTTCTTT. The variable domain in full, with the rest retrieved from reference TRBV7-2 and TRBJ1-1, is GAGVSQSPSNKVTEKGKDVELRCDPISGHTALYWYRQSLGQGLEFLIYFQGNSAPDKSGLPSDRFSAERTGGSVSTLTIQRTQQEDSAVYLCASSFGAGRPNTEAFFGQGTRLTVV.

This sequence joins TRBV5-1 and TRBJ1-1; maybe TRBD1 (6 bases). Germline CDR1 SGHRS, CDR2 YFSETQ. The V gene lost 1 base and the J gene lost 3 bases, with 16 bases spanning the gap. The CDR3 is 16 amino acids. The CDR3 loop is CASSLISGAADTEAFF. The DNA for the CDR3 is TGCGCCAGCAGCTTGATTTCGGGGGCGGCGGACACTGAAGCTTTCTTT. Filled out from reference TRBV5-1 and TRBJ1-1, the complete variable domain reads KAGVTQTPRYLIKTRGQQVTLSCSPISGHRSVSWYQQTPGQGLQFLFEYFSETQRNKGNFPGRFSGRQFSNSRSEMNVSTLELGDSALYLCASSLISGAADTEAFFGQGTRLTVV.

V is TRBV7-9 and J is TRBJ1-4; tentative D call: TRBD1 (6 bases). Per germline, CDR1 SEHNR and CDR2 FQNEAQ (reference sequence). CDR3 size: 14 residues. Trimming stripped 5 bases from V and 8 bases from J, with 15 bases between. The CDR3 here is CASSSTGRREKLFF. Here the CDR3 DNA reads TGTGCCAGCAGCAGTACAGGGCGTCGGGAAAAACTGTTTTTT.

V and J are TRBV7-9 and TRBJ2-1; D unresolved. The CDR3 has 16 amino acids. The germline V gene encodes CDR1 SEHNR and CDR2 FQNEAQ (reference sequence). Trimming removed 1 base from V and 4 bases from J, with 14 bases in between. CDR3 DNA sequence: TGTGCCAGCAGCTTAGTTAGGCTGGGGATTTACAATGAGCAGTTCTTC. Residues: CASSLVRLGIYNEQFF.